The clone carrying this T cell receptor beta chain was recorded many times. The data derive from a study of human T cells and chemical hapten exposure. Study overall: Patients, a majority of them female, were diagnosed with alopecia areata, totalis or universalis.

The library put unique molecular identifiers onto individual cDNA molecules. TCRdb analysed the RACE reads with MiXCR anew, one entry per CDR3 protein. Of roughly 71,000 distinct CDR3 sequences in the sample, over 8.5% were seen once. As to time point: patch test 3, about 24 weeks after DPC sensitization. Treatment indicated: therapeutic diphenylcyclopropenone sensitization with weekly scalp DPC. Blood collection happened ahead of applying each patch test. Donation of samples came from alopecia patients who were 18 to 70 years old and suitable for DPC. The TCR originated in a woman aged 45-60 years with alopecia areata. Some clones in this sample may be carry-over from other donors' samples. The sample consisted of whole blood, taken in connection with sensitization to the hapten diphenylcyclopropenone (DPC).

The CDR3 coding sequence is TGTGCCAGTAATAATCCGTCGGAAGGTCCCGAGCAGTACTTC. This codes for CASNNPSEGPEQYF. The rearrangement links TRBV19 to TRBJ2-7; D not certain. Germline values: CDR1 LNHDA, CDR2 SQIVND (reference sequence). Trimming left V 7 bases short and J 6 bases short, with 19 bases between. This CDR3 contains 14 residues.